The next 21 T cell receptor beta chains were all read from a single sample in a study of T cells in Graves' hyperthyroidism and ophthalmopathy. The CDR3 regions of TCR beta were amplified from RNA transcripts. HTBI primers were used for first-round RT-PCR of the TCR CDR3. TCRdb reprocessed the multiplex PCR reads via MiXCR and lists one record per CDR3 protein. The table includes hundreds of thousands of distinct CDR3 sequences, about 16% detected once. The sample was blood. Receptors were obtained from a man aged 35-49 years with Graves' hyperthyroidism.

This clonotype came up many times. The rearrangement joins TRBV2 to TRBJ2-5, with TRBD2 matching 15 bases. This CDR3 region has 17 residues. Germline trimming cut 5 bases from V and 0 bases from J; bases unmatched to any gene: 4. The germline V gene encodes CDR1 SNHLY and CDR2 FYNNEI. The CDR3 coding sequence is TGTGCCAGCAGTCCCGGGACTAGCGGGGGGTACCAAGAGACCCAGTACTTC. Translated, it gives CASSPGTSGGYQETQYF.

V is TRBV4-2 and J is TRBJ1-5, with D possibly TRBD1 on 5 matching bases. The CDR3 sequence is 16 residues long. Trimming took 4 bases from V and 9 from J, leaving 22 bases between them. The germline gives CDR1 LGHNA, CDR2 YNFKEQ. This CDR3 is CASSLRVEGVTRPQHF. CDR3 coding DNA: TGTGCCAGCAGCCTTAGGGTGGAAGGGGTGACCCGGCCCCAGCATTTT.

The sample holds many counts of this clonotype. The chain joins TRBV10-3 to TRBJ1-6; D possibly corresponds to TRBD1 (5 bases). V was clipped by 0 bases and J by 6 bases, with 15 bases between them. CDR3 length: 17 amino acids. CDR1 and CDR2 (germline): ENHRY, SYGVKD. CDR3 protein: CAISESKGRGGNSPLHF. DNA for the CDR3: TGTGCCATCAGTGAGTCGAAGGGTAGGGGTGGTAATTCACCCCTCCACTTT.

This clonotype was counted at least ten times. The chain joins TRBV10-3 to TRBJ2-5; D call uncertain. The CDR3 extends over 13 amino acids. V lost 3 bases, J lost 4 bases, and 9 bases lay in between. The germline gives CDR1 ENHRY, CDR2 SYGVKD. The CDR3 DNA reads TGTGCCATCAGTGATCTTGGGCCAGAGACCCAGTACTTC. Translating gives CAISDLGPETQYF.

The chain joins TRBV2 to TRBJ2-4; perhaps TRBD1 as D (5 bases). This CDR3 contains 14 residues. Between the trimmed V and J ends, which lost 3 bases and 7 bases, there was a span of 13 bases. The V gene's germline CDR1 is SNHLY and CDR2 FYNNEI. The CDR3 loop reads CASSDTAPGNIQYF. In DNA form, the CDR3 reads TGTGCCAGCAGTGATACAGCCCCAGGGAACATTCAGTACTTC. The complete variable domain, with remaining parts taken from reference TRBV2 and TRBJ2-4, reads EPEVTQTPSHQVTQMGQEVILRCVPISNHLYFYWYRQILGQKVEFLVSFYNNEISEKSEIFDDQFSVERPDGSNFTLKIRSTKLEDSAMYFCASSDTAPGNIQYFGAGTRLSVL.

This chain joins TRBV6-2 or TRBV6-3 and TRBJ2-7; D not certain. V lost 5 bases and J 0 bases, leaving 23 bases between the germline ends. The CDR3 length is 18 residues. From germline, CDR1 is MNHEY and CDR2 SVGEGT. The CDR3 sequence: CASSLRVDARKASYEQYF. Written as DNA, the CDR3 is TGTGCCAGCAGTCTCCGAGTGGACGCGCGGAAAGCCTCCTACGAGCAGTACTTC.

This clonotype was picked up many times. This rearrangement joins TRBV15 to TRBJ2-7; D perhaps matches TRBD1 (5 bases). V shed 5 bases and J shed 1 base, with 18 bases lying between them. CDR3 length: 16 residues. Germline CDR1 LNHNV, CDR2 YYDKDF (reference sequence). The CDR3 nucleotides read TGTGCCACCAGCGGACCGGGTACGGACAAGTCCTACGAGCAGTACTTC. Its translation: CATSGPGTDKSYEQYF.

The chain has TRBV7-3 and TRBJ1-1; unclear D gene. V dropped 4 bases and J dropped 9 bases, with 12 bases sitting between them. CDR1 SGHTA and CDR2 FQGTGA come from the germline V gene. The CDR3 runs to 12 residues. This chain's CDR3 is CASSYDNRKAFF. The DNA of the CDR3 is TGTGCCAGCAGCTACGACAATCGGAAAGCTTTCTTT.

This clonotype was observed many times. This chain's CDR3 is CSARGDVVNEQFF. Here the CDR3 DNA reads TGCAGTGCTAGAGGGGATGTCGTCAATGAGCAGTTCTTC. The chain joins TRBV20-1 to TRBJ2-1; D remains unclear. V lost 1 base, J lost 6 bases, and 10 bases lay in between. The CDR3 has 13 residues. CDR1 and CDR2 (germline): DFQATT, SNEGSKA (reference sequence).

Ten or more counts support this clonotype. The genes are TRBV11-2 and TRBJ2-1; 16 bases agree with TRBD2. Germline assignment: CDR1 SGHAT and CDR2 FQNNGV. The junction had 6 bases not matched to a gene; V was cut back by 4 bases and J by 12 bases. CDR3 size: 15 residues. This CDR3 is CASSSGLAGGLGQFF. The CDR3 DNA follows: TGTGCCAGCAGCTCGGGACTAGCGGGGGGGCTCGGGCAGTTCTTC.

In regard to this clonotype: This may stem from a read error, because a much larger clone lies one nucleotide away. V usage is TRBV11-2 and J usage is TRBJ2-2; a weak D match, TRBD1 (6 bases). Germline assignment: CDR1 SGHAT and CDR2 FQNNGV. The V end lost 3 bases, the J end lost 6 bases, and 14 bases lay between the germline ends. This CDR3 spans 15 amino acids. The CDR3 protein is CASSFTGFGSGELFF. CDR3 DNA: TGTGCCAGCAGCTTCACAGGGTTCGGGTCCGGGGAGCTGTTTTTT.

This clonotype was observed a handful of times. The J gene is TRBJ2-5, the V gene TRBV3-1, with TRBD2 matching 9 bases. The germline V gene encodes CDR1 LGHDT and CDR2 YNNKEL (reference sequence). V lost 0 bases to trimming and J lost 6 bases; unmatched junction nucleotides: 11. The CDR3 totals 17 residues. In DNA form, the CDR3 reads TGTGCCAGCAGCCAAGATACGATAGCGGGGGTATCAAAGACCCAGTACTTC. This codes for CASSQDTIAGVSKTQYF.

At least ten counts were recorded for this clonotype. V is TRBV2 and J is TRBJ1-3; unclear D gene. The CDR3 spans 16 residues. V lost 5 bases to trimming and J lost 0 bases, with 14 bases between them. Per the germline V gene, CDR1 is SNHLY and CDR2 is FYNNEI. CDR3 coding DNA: TGTGCCAGCAGTTATAATGACGCCAACTCTGGAAACACCATATATTTT. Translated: CASSYNDANSGNTIYF.

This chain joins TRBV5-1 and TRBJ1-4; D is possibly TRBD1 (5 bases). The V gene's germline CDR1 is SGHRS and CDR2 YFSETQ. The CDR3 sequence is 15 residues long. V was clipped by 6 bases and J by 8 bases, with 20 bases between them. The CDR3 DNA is TGCGCCAGCACGATGGACCAGGGACGTACGGAAAAACTGTTTTTT. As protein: CASTMDQGRTEKLFF.

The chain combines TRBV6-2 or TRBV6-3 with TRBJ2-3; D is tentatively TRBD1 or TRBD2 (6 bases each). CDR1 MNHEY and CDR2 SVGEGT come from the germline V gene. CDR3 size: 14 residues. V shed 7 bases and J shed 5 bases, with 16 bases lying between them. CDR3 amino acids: CASTDPGARDTQYF. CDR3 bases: TGTGCCAGCACCGACCCGGGGGCTAGAGATACGCAGTATTTT.

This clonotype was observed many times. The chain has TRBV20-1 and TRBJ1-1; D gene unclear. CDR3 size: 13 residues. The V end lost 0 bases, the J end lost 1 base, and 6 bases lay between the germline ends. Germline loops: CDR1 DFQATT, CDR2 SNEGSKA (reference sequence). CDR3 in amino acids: CSARDFRNTEAFF. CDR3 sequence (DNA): TGCAGTGCTAGAGACTTTCGGAACACTGAAGCTTTCTTT.

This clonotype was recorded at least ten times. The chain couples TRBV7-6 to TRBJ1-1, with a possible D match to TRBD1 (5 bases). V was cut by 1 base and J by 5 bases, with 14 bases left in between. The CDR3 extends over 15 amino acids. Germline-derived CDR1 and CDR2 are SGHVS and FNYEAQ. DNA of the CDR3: TGTGCCAGCAGCTTAGGGCAGCAGGGTGGGACTGAAGCTTTCTTT. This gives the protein CASSLGQQGGTEAFF.

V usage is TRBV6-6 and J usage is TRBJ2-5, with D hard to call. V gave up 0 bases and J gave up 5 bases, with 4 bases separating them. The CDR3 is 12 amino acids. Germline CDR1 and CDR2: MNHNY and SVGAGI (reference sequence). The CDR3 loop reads CASSYSWETQYF. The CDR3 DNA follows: TGTGCCAGCAGTTACTCGTGGGAGACCCAGTACTTC.

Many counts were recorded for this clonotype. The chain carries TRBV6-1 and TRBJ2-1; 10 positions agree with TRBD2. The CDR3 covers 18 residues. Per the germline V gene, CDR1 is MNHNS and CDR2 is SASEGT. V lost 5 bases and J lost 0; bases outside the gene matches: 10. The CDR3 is CASSLSSGGVGSYNEQFF. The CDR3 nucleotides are TGTGCCAGCAGTTTATCTAGCGGGGGAGTCGGCTCCTACAATGAGCAGTTCTTC.

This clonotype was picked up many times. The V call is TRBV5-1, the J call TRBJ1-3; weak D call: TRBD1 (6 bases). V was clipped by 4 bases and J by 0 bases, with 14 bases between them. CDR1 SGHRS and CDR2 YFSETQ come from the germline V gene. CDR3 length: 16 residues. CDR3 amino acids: CASSRGQHASGNTIYF. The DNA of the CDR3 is TGCGCCAGCAGCAGAGGACAGCACGCCTCTGGAAACACCATATATTTT.

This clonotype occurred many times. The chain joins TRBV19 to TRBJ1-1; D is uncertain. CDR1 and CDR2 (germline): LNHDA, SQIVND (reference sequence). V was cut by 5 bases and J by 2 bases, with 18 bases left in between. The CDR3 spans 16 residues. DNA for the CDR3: TGTGCCAGTAGTCCCACCCCAAGGCGGGGAAACACTGAAGCTTTCTTT. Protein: CASSPTPRRGNTEAFF.